Detailed here is one T cell receptor beta chain. The record originates from a study of shared clonotypes between healthy human individuals. Produced via immunoSEQ multiplex PCR; TCRdb's table is partial and in-frame only. The sample holds roughly 1.4 million clones, approximately 98.5% seen once. This CDR3 is built from 16 residues. The V segment lost 3 bases and the J segment 2 bases; nucleotides outside the gene matches: 5. The V gene's germline CDR1 is SGHRS and CDR2 YFSETQ. All donors qualified as healthy HIV-negative adults and had experienced no recent acute infections or vaccinations. What was sequenced was naive CD4+ T cells sorted from blood. Noted subset: CD45RA+ positively selected. The V call is TRBV5-1, the J call TRBJ1-2; 12 bases fit TRBD1. The TCR originated in a man aged 30-40 years in good health. CDR3: CASSSGTGGGNYGYTF. CDR3 in DNA: TGCGCCAGCAGCTCCGGGACAGGGGGCGGGAACTATGGCTACACCTTC. Looking up the rest from reference TRBV5-1 and TRBJ1-2 gives the full variable domain: KAGVTQTPRYLIKTRGQQVTLSCSPISGHRSVSWYQQTPGQGLQFLFEYFSETQRNKGNFPGRFSGRQFSNSRSEMNVSTLELGDSALYLCASSSGTGGGNYGYTFGSGTRLTVV.